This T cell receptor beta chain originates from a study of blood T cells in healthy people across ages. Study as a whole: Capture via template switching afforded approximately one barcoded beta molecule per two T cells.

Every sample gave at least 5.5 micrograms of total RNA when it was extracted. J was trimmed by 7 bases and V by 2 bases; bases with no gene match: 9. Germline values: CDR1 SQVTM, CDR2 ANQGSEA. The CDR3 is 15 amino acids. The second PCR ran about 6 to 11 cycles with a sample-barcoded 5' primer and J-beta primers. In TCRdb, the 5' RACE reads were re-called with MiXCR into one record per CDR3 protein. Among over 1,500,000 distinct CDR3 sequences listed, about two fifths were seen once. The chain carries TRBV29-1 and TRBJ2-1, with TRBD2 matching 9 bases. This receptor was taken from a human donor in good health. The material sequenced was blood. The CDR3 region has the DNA TGCAGCGTTGAACGGGGCGGGGGGGCTATAAATGAGCAGTTCTTC. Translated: CSVERGGGAINEQFF.